A single sample is the source of the 8 T cell receptor beta chains below, sequenced in a study of T-cell reconstitution after alpha-beta-depleted transplantation in children. Unique molecular identifiers were incorporated during preparation of the TCRbeta library. TCRdb redid the calling of the PCR reads with MiXCR, one entry per CDR3 protein. This table has 600,000 to 700,000 distinct CDR3 sequences, roughly 17% appearing once. Sample: PBMCs from the stem cell graft donor, taken from the stem cell graft. All receptors come from a human donor who donated a stem cell graft to a child with acute myeloid leukemia.

The chain links TRBV5-1 to TRBJ1-2, with 8 bases fitting TRBD1. V lost 3 bases and J lost 2; bases outside the gene matches: 6. This CDR3 comprises 15 residues. CDR1 and CDR2 (germline): SGHRS, YFSETQ. Written as DNA, the CDR3 is TGCGCCAGCAGCTGGGGGACAGGAAGAAACTATGGCTACACCTTC. The encoded protein is CASSWGTGRNYGYTF.

The chain combines TRBV7-2 with TRBJ2-3, with TRBD2 identical over 10 bases. J was trimmed by 4 bases and V by 3 bases; bases with no gene match: 7. CDR1 and CDR2 from the germline V gene are SGHTA and FQGNSA. The CDR3 has 16 amino acids. The CDR3 is CASSFPLAGEADTQYF. CDR3 DNA: TGTGCCAGCAGCTTTCCCCTAGCGGGGGAGGCAGATACGCAGTATTTT.

This clonotype was seen repeatedly, ten times or more. The CDR3 nucleotides are TGCAGTGCGGAGGAAAGGACCTACAATGAGCAGTTCTTC. Its protein is CSAEERTYNEQFF. The chain links TRBV20-1 to TRBJ2-1, with D maybe TRBD2 (5 bases). V lost 6 bases to trimming and J lost 2 bases, with 11 bases between them. Germline V gene sequence: CDR1 DFQATT, CDR2 SNEGSKA (reference sequence). The CDR3 covers 13 residues.

This clonotype was observed many times. J is TRBJ2-1 and V is TRBV24-1; 12 bases align to TRBD2. CDR3 length equals 16 residues. Germline V lookup: CDR1 KGHDR, CDR2 SFDVKD. Trimming took 6 bases from V and 3 from J; bases not matched to a gene: 5. The CDR3 spells CATSTPGLAGYNEQFF. The DNA for the CDR3 is TGTGCCACCAGTACACCGGGACTAGCGGGCTACAATGAGCAGTTCTTC.

The V gene is TRBV7-6, the J gene TRBJ2-5, with 13 bases matching TRBD2. J was trimmed by 6 bases and V by 5 bases; bases with no gene match: 9. The CDR3 has 16 amino acids. Germline V gene lookup returns CDR1 SGHVS and CDR2 FNYEAQ. CDR3 DNA: TGTGCCAGCAGCCCCGGTTTGACTAGCGGGGGGCAGACCCAGTACTTC. Residues: CASSPGLTSGGQTQYF.

This clonotype was detected many times. The genes are TRBV4-2 and TRBJ1-5, with D possibly being TRBD1 (5 bases). V was shortened by 0 bases and J by 7 bases, with 16 bases between the two germline ends. Germline V gene data show CDR1 as LGHNA and CDR2 as YNFKEQ. This CDR3 has 16 amino acids. CDR3 DNA sequence: TGTGCCAGCAGCCAAGAGCAAGGGGAGCTTAGACAGCCCCAGCATTTT. Amino acid sequence: CASSQEQGELRQPQHF.

In its sample, this clonotype was seen a few times. The chain's CDR3 is CAIRTSGDSYEQYF. CDR3 nucleotide sequence: TGTGCCATCAGGACTAGCGGGGACTCCTACGAGCAGTACTTC. V and J are TRBV10-3 and TRBJ2-7; 11 bases are shared with TRBD2. The CDR3 extends over 14 amino acids. The V gene end was trimmed by 6 bases and the J gene end by 0 bases; junction bases not matched to a gene: 1. From germline, CDR1 is ENHRY and CDR2 SYGVKD.

A few counts support this clonotype. The gene calls are TRBV6-4 and TRBJ2-1; 8 bases fit TRBD2. The CDR3 totals 17 residues. Losses at the gene ends were 5 bases for V and 8 bases for J; bases not matched to a gene: 17. Germline assignment: CDR1 MRHNA and CDR2 SNTAGT. As DNA, the CDR3 is TGTGCCAGCAGTCCTCAAGGGGGGACTAGAAGGTTGGATGAGCAGTTCTTC. Protein sequence: CASSPQGGTRRLDEQFF.